In this sample, the clone carrying this TCR beta chain turned up a few times. Its antigen is as yet unknown. The isolated RNA, all of it, was reverse transcribed, so expressed TCRB transcripts were what got sequenced. Sequenced by immunoSEQ multiplex PCR; TCRdb stores in-frame clones only, minus some. This sample carries over 350,000 clones, over 12% of them seen once, and the ten largest clones take about 0.018%. One heparinised blood draw averaging roughly 100 mL was given by each donor. These data come from a study of beta chain features in type 1 diabetes. This CDR3 is built from 16 residues. With 4 bases clipped from V and 1 base from J, the junction kept 9 bases outside the gene matches. CDR1 MNHEY and CDR2 SVGAGI come from the germline V gene. Study results and caveats: TCRB repertoires of naive, central memory and Treg cells appeared more similar among patients than among healthy donors.

The source is a woman in her late teens or twenties in good health. The V gene is TRBV6-5, the J gene TRBJ1-1; TRBD1 matches 7 bases. The sequencing sample was made of naive CD4+ T cells from blood. The CDR3 DNA reads TGTGCCAGCAGTTCCATTTCACAGGGGTGGAACACTGAAGCTTTCTTT. Amino acid sequence: CASSSISQGWNTEAFF.